The 12 T cell receptor beta chains in this list originate from one sample, sequenced in a study of CD4 T cells in relation to SARS-CoV-2 and coronaviruses (dated by TCRdb to 2020 to 2022). These receptors are not linked to any known antigen. Receptors were amplified or captured by the immunoSEQ multiplex PCR assay. TCRdb limited this immuneACCESS table to in-frame rearrangements with V and J called. A share of clones is missing; checked studies link under half to unresolved V genes, and the rest is unexplained. The sample table holds 15,000 to 20,000 clones, of which roughly 80% were seen once. The ten largest account for 27% of the sample. CD4+ T cells from unexposed donors were collected before the COVID-19 pandemic (2011-2018). After around 11 days of culture, CD4+ T cells were isolated with the EasySep CD4+ T cell isolation kit. Sequencing was carried out using CD4+ T cells from PBMCs, cultured in vitro. These receptors came from a human donor in good health.

This clone was observed a few times. The J gene is TRBJ1-3, the V gene TRBV19, with D perhaps TRBD1 (5 bases). Trimming pared 8 bases from V and 4 bases from J, leaving 15 bases between. The CDR3 consists of 14 residues. CDR1 is LNHDA and CDR2 is SQIVND in the germline V gene (reference sequence). CDR3 nucleotide sequence: TGTGCCAGTTCCTCAAGGGGACCAGGAAACACCATATATTTT. It specifies CASSSRGPGNTIYF.

V gene TRBV5-1 combines with J gene TRBJ2-5; D might be TRBD2 (5 bases). The germline gives CDR1 SGHRS, CDR2 YFSETQ. Between the trimmed V and J ends, which lost 3 bases and 2 bases, there was a span of 8 bases. The CDR3 contains 13 residues. The CDR3: CASSSGDQETQYF. In DNA, the CDR3 is TGCGCCAGCAGCTCCGGGGATCAAGAGACCCAGTACTTC.

The V gene is TRBV28, the J gene TRBJ2-1; tentative D call: TRBD2 (13 bases). CDR3 length: 19 residues. CDR1 and CDR2 from the germline V gene are MDHEN and SYDVKM. The ends were cut back, 6 bases at V and 7 bases at J, with 31 bases in the middle. In DNA, the CDR3 is TGTGCCAGCAGCGGGGGGGGACAGGGGGCGACTAGCGGGAGGAATGAGCAGTTCTTC. This codes for CASSGGGQGATSGRNEQFF. Full variable domain (rest looked up from reference TRBV28 and TRBJ2-1): DVKVTQSSRYLVKRTGEKVFLECVQDMDHENMFWYRQDPGLGLRLIYFSYDVKMKEKGDIPEGYSVSREKKERFSLILESASTNQTSMYLCASSGGGQGATSGRNEQFFGPGTRLTVL.

This clone is a singleton in its sample. The V and J genes are TRBV13 and TRBJ2-7; 12 nucleotides match TRBD1. CDR1 PRHDT and CDR2 FYEKMQ come from the germline V gene (reference sequence). J gave up 2 bases and V 5 bases, and 4 bases lay outside the gene matches. This CDR3 comprises 15 residues. In nucleotides, the CDR3 is TGTGCCAGCAGCAACCGGGACAGGGGGCCCTACGAGCAGTACTTC. Protein sequence: CASSNRDRGPYEQYF.

V and J are TRBV10-3 and TRBJ2-1; 12 bases map to TRBD2. Germline V gene sequence: CDR1 ENHRY, CDR2 SYGVKD. The CDR3 spans 15 residues. The V and J ends lost 10 bases and 6 bases, in that order; junction bases with no gene match: 10. CDR3 nucleotides: TGTGCCAGCAACCTAGCGGGAGGGCCTAGCAATGAGCAGTTCTTC. The encoded protein is CASNLAGGPSNEQFF.

The chain combines TRBV11-3 with TRBJ1-1, with no clear D. Trimming shortened V by 2 bases and J by 5 bases, and 6 bases separated the two germline ends. The CDR3 spans 12 residues. Looked up from germline, CDR1 is SGHNT and CDR2 is YENEEA. CDR3 region: CASSLRGTEAFF. The CDR3 nucleotides are TGTGCCAGCAGCTTAAGAGGAACTGAAGCTTTCTTT.

A few counts support this clone. Within the sample, other DNA sequences also encode this same CDR3. The gene calls are TRBV5-1 and TRBJ1-1; possible D gene TRBD1, 5 bases. Trimming shortened V by 5 bases and J by 2 bases, and 10 bases separated the two germline ends. The germline gives CDR1 SGHRS, CDR2 YFSETQ. This CDR3 comprises 13 residues. CDR3 coding DNA: TGCGCCAGCAGTACAGGCGGTAACACTGAAGCTTTCTTT. Protein product: CASSTGGNTEAFF.

This clone turned up a few times. The V and J genes are TRBV11-2 and TRBJ1-6, with D unresolved. Trimming took 8 bases from V and 7 from J, leaving 9 bases between them. Germline CDR1 SGHAT, CDR2 FQNNGV. The CDR3 contains 12 residues. The CDR3 nucleotides read TGTGCCAGCGCCCTTCGGAATTCACCCCTCCACTTT. Translated: CASALRNSPLHF.

The CDR3 here is CASKSDRSLYEQYF. CDR3 DNA: TGTGCCAGCAAAAGCGACAGGAGTCTCTACGAGCAGTACTTC. The chain joins TRBV11-2 to TRBJ2-7; the D gene is possibly TRBD1 (6 bases). V was cut by 7 bases and J by 3 bases, with 16 bases left in between. The CDR3 loop spans 14 amino acids. Germline V gene sequence: CDR1 SGHAT, CDR2 FQNNGV. The variable domain in full, with the rest retrieved from reference TRBV11-2 and TRBJ2-7, is EAGVAQSPRYKIIEKRQSVAFWCNPISGHATLYWYQQILGQGPKLLIQFQNNGVVDDSQLPKDRFSAERLKGVDSTLKIQPAKLEDSAVYLCASKSDRSLYEQYFGPGTRLTVT.

The chain is built from TRBV2 and TRBJ1-2; 8 bases align to TRBD1. The CDR3 is 12 amino acids. CDR1 SNHLY and CDR2 FYNNEI come from the germline V gene. Unmatched junction bases numbered 6, after V lost 7 bases and J lost 8 bases. The CDR3 DNA reads as TGTGCCAGCACCCTAACAGGGGGAGGCTACACCTTC. Protein product: CASTLTGGGYTF.

The genes are TRBV12-5 and TRBJ1-6; D gene uncertain. Germline CDR1 reads LGHNT; CDR2 reads FRNRAP. The V gene lost 5 bases and the J gene lost 5 bases, with 10 bases spanning the gap. The CDR3 is made up of 14 amino acids. Here the CDR3 reads CASGTGPNNSPLHF. DNA for the CDR3: TGTGCTAGTGGTACCGGGCCAAATAATTCACCCCTCCACTTT. Together with reference TRBV12-5 and TRBJ1-6, the CDR3 gives the full variable domain: DARVTQTPRHKVTEMGQEVTMRCQPILGHNTVFWYRQTMMQGLELLAYFRNRAPLDDSGMPKDRFSAEMPDATLATLKIQPSEPRDSAVYFCASGTGPNNSPLHFGNGTRLTVT.

The chain joins TRBV7-3 to TRBJ2-3; the D is unclear. Trimming took 2 bases from V and 4 from J, leaving 10 bases between them. Germline V CDR1 and CDR2: SGHTA, FQGTGA. CDR3 length: 14 residues. Here the CDR3 reads CASSLRSSPDTQYF. The CDR3 DNA reads as TGTGCCAGCAGCTTACGATCCTCTCCAGATACGCAGTATTTT.